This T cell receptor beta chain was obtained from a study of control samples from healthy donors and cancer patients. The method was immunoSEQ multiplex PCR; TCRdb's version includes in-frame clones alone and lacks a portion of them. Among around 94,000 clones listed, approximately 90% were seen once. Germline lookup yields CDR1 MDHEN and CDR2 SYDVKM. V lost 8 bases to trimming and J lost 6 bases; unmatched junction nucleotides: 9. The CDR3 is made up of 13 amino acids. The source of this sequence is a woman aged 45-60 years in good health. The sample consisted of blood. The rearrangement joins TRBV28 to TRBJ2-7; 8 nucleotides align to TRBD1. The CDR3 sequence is CASGAGGLLEQYF. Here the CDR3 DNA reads TGTGCCAGCGGGGCAGGGGGCCTTCTCGAGCAGTACTTC.